The 4 T cell receptor beta chains below were found in one sample sequenced in a study of cytomegalovirus exposure and HLA in healthy donors. The study ran its PCR with 60 Vbeta and 13 Jbeta primers. The method was immunoSEQ multiplex PCR; TCRdb's version includes in-frame clones alone and lacks a portion of them. The data show around 100,000 clones, roughly 70% seen once. Sample: PBMCs. The receptors shown here come from a young man in good health and CMV-seropositive.

The genes are TRBV29-1 and TRBJ2-7; no definite D call. V lost 0 bases and J 3 bases, leaving 3 bases between the germline ends. Germline CDR1 reads SQVTM; CDR2 reads ANQGSEA. This CDR3 is 11 amino acids long. CDR3 amino acids: CSVEENYEQYV. The CDR3, as DNA: TGCAGCGTTGAAGAGAACTACGAGCAGTACGTC.

This clone was seen a single time. The chain is built from TRBV10-3 and TRBJ2-1, with a tentative D call TRBD2 (6 bases). The CDR3 has 15 amino acids. V gave up 0 bases and J gave up 1 base, with 7 bases separating them. Germline lookup yields CDR1 ENHRY and CDR2 SYGVKD. Here the CDR3 reads CAISESGTSYNEQFF. In nucleotides, the CDR3 is TGTGCCATCAGTGAGTCAGGGACTTCCTACAATGAGCAGTTCTTC.

The chain employs TRBV7-8 and TRBJ2-7; TRBD2 matches at 9 bases. V was pared by 2 bases and J by 0 bases, with 5 bases of the junction left unmatched. The CDR3 totals 16 residues. Germline V gene sequence: CDR1 SGHVS, CDR2 FQNEAQ. This CDR3 reads CASSLNSGGPSYEQYF. CDR3 in DNA: TGTGCCAGCAGCTTAAATAGCGGGGGACCCTCCTACGAGCAGTACTTC.

This sequence joins TRBV9 and TRBJ2-7; possible D gene TRBD1, 6 bases. Trimming left V 3 bases short and J 1 base short, with 11 bases between. The V gene's germline CDR1 is SGDLS and CDR2 YYNGEE. CDR3 length: 14 amino acids. The CDR3 protein is CASSEGQYSYEQYF. The CDR3 bases are TGTGCCAGCAGCGAAGGACAGTATTCCTACGAGCAGTACTTC.